These 24 T cell receptor beta chains were sequenced from one sample in a study of blood T cell repertoires in COVID-19. TCRdb's copy holds only in-frame clones and misses some; the assay was immunoSEQ multiplex PCR. There are about 270,000 clones in the sample; 81% occur only once, and 2.5% to 3.5% lies in the top ten. The sequencing sample was made of peripheral blood. These receptors came from a woman aged 55-69 years with active or convalescent COVID-19.

The J gene is TRBJ1-4, the V gene TRBV30; possible D gene TRBD1, 5 bases. The germline V gene has CDR1 GTSNPN and CDR2 SVGIG (reference sequence). The length of the CDR3 is 13 residues. CDR3 sequence reads: CATGVSTNEKLFF. Written as DNA, the CDR3 is TGTGCTACAGGCGTCTCAACTAATGAAAAACTGTTTTTT.

This sequence joins TRBV3-1 (or the pseudogene TRBV3-2) and TRBJ2-3, with 14 bases lining up with TRBD2. The CDR3 consists of 19 residues. Germline CDR1 is LGHDT and CDR2 is YNNKEL (reference sequence). Unmatched junction bases numbered 7, after V lost 2 bases and J lost 0 bases. For the CDR3, the DNA is TGTGCCAGCAGCCAAAGGGGGACTAGCGGGGGAACTAGCACAGATACGCAGTATTTT. Its protein is CASSQRGTSGGTSTDTQYF.

This clone was counted at least ten times. The rearrangement uses TRBV19 and TRBJ2-1; 8 bases line up with TRBD1. Germline-derived CDR1 and CDR2 are LNHDA and SQIVND (reference sequence). This CDR3 is 15 amino acids long. V was clipped by 1 base and J by 4 bases; unmatched bases: 3. CDR3 in DNA: TGTGCCAGTAGTATAGGGACAGGGCCTTACAATGAGCAGTTCTTC. Protein: CASSIGTGPYNEQFF.

This clone was observed once. The CDR3 loop is CASSLEGTANSGNTIYF. CDR3 in DNA: TGTGCCAGCAGCTTGGAAGGGACAGCGAACTCTGGAAACACCATATATTTT. The J gene is TRBJ1-3, the V gene TRBV5-5, with 7 bases matching TRBD1. Looked up from germline, CDR1 is SGHKS and CDR2 is YYEKEE (reference sequence). The CDR3 runs 17 residues. The V gene end was trimmed by 0 bases and the J gene end by 0 bases; junction bases not matched to a gene: 6.

The V call is TRBV7-2, the J call TRBJ1-5, with 10 nucleotides matching TRBD1. Germline CDR1 SGHTA, CDR2 FQGNSA. V was clipped by 4 bases and J by 4 bases; unmatched bases: 7. The CDR3 is 16 residues long. This chain's CDR3 is CASSSGTGVGNQPQHF. In DNA form, the CDR3 reads TGTGCCAGCAGCTCCGGGACAGGGGTAGGAAATCAGCCCCAGCATTTT.

The V gene is TRBV11-2, the J gene TRBJ1-5; D ambiguous. The germline V gene encodes CDR1 SGHAT and CDR2 FQNNGV. CDR3 length: 13 amino acids. Trimming pared 3 bases from V and 4 bases from J, leaving 7 bases between. The CDR3 coding sequence is TGTGCCAGCAGCTTTGAGGGAAATCAGCCCCAGCATTTT. Amino acid sequence: CASSFEGNQPQHF.

The V call is TRBV5-1, the J call TRBJ1-2, with 7 bases identical to TRBD1. V trimming: 3 bases; J trimming: 6 bases; junction bases outside the gene matches: 5. The CDR3 runs 13 residues. Germline lookup yields CDR1 SGHRS and CDR2 YFSETQ. The CDR3 spells CASSSPTGNGYTF. CDR3 in DNA: TGCGCCAGCAGCTCCCCGACAGGGAATGGCTACACCTTC.

The CDR3 DNA reads as TGTGCCAGCAGCGTGTCGCTCCTTTCGGGTAGCCTCGGCTACACCTTC. It yields the protein CASSVSLLSGSLGYTF. The chain carries TRBV7-2 and TRBJ1-2; D not certain. The V end was cut by 5 bases, the J end by 8 bases, with 24 bases between. Germline CDR1 is SGHTA and CDR2 is FQGNSA. The CDR3 runs 16 residues.

The chain links TRBV6-5 to TRBJ2-3, with TRBD2 matching 9 bases. Unmatched junction bases numbered 1, after V lost 0 bases and J lost 0 bases. Germline values: CDR1 MNHEY, CDR2 SVGAGI. The length of the CDR3 is 16 residues. The CDR3 nucleotides are TGTGCCAGCAGTTACTCCGGGACTAGCAGCACAGATACGCAGTATTTT. It encodes CASSYSGTSSTDTQYF.

The chain joins TRBV14 to TRBJ2-1; 7 nucleotides match TRBD1. The CDR3 has 14 residues. CDR1 SGHDN and CDR2 FVKESK come from the germline V gene. With 0 bases clipped from V and 9 bases from J, the junction kept 5 bases outside the gene matches. CDR3 sequence (DNA): TGTGCCAGCAGCCAAGATCAACAGGGGCGTGAGCAGTTCTTC. This codes for CASSQDQQGREQFF.

CDR3 DNA sequence: TGCGCCAGCAGCTTGGAGGGACAGCAAGAGACCCAGTACTTC. Its translation is CASSLEGQQETQYF. The rearrangement joins TRBV5-1 to TRBJ2-5, with 7 positions matching TRBD1. There are 14 residues in the CDR3. Trimming at V came to 0 bases and at J to 2 bases, leaving 1 base not matched to a gene. Germline V gives CDR1 SGHRS, CDR2 YFSETQ.

This chain uses TRBV5-1 with TRBJ1-6; 9 bases map to TRBD1. The germline CDR1 and CDR2 sequences are SGHRS and YFSETQ. Trimming took 2 bases from V and 9 from J; bases not matched to a gene: 9. The length of the CDR3 is 16 residues. The CDR3 region is CASSFDDGTGSSPLHF. In DNA, the CDR3 is TGCGCCAGCAGCTTTGATGACGGGACAGGGAGTTCACCCCTCCACTTT.

CDR3 protein: CASSQDPRVEGYTF. The CDR3 DNA is TGTGCCAGCAGCCAAGACCCCAGGGTAGAAGGCTACACCTTC. The chain recombines TRBV3-1 (or the pseudogene TRBV3-2) with TRBJ1-2, with D possibly TRBD1 on 5 matching bases. The CDR3 has 14 residues. Looked up from germline, CDR1 is LGHDT and CDR2 is YNNKEL (reference sequence). V was clipped by 0 bases and J by 8 bases, with 13 bases between them.

The CDR3 spells CASSVGQGADTQYF. The CDR3 DNA reads TGCGCCAGCAGCGTGGGACAGGGGGCGGATACGCAGTATTTT. The chain links TRBV5-1 to TRBJ2-3, with 12 bases that match TRBD1. The CDR3 runs 14 residues. Losses at the gene ends were 4 bases for V and 6 bases for J; bases not matched to a gene: 3. Germline V gene lookup returns CDR1 SGHRS and CDR2 YFSETQ.

The rearrangement links TRBV9 to TRBJ2-2; 9 bases fit TRBD1. Germline values: CDR1 SGDLS, CDR2 YYNGEE. The trim removed 3 bases at V and 3 bases at J, leaving 0 bases unmatched. The CDR3 consists of 14 residues. The CDR3 loop is CASSGTGDTGELFF. The CDR3 DNA is TGTGCCAGCAGCGGGACAGGGGACACCGGGGAGCTGTTTTTT.

The chain links TRBV19 to TRBJ2-6; weak D call: TRBD2 (5 bases). The germline CDR1 and CDR2 sequences are LNHDA and SQIVND (reference sequence). V dropped 5 bases and J dropped 2 bases, with 13 bases sitting between them. The CDR3 length is 16 residues. The CDR3 DNA is TGTGCCAGTAGTTCGCCGGGATTGCCTGGGGCCAACGTCCTGACTTTC. It encodes CASSSPGLPGANVLTF.

The V call is TRBV5-1, the J call TRBJ1-4, with 7 bases lining up with TRBD1. Germline V gene lookup returns CDR1 SGHRS and CDR2 YFSETQ. J lost 4 bases, V lost 7 bases, and 7 bases had no gene match. This CDR3 comprises 14 residues. CDR3 DNA sequence: TGCGCCAGCCGGAGACAGGGAAATAATGAAAAACTGTTTTTT. It is translated as CASRRQGNNEKLFF.

The chain carries TRBV11-2 and TRBJ1-1, with a tentative D call TRBD1 (6 bases). V lost 1 base and J lost 4, with 10 bases in between. This CDR3 has 14 residues. The germline CDR1 and CDR2 sequences are SGHAT and FQNNGV. The CDR3 loop is CASSLVQGSTEAFF. The DNA for the CDR3 is TGTGCCAGCAGCTTAGTCCAGGGGTCCACTGAAGCTTTCTTT.

The V call is TRBV19, the J call TRBJ2-5, with TRBD2 matching 8 bases. CDR3 length: 15 amino acids. The germline gives CDR1 LNHDA, CDR2 SQIVND (reference sequence). Trimming removed 6 bases from V and 4 bases from J; junction bases left unmatched: 10. CDR3 loop: CASSPGLGAGETQYF. DNA for the CDR3: TGTGCCAGTAGCCCGGGACTAGGGGCGGGAGAGACCCAGTACTTC.

This clone has just a few counts. The chain employs TRBV14 and TRBJ2-2; 7 nucleotides agree with TRBD2. The CDR3 contains 17 residues. Germline CDR1 SGHDN, CDR2 FVKESK. V was pared by 0 bases and J by 1 base, with 5 bases of the junction left unmatched. CDR3 DNA: TGTGCCAGCAGCCAAGATTCCTTAGCGGGGAACACCGGGGAGCTGTTTTTT. This translates into CASSQDSLAGNTGELFF.

The V and J genes are TRBV11-2 and TRBJ2-7; 8 nucleotides line up with TRBD1. The CDR3 is 17 residues long. Germline lookup yields CDR1 SGHAT and CDR2 FQNNGV. Trimming cost V 3 bases and J 3 bases; bases outside gene matches: 13. CDR3 DNA: TGTGCCAGCAGCTTGTATCTACCGGGACAGGCAAACTACGAGCAGTACTTC. Translating it yields CASSLYLPGQANYEQYF.

On this clone: The sample holds other DNA sequences that translate to the same CDR3. This rearrangement joins TRBV12-5 to TRBJ2-1; TRBD2 agrees at 8 bases. This CDR3 spans 17 amino acids. Germline V CDR1 and CDR2: LGHNT, FRNRAP. The ends lost 6 bases at V and 8 bases at J; junction bases unmatched: 18. CDR3 in DNA: TGTGCTAGTGGGCTCTCCTCCCTAGCGGGCCCCATGGATGAGCAGTTCTTC. It specifies CASGLSSLAGPMDEQFF.

V usage is TRBV18 and J usage is TRBJ2-3; the match to TRBD2 covers 11 bases. CDR1 and CDR2 from the germline V gene are KGHSH and LQKENI. This CDR3 is built from 16 residues. The V segment lost 0 bases and the J segment 5 bases; nucleotides outside the gene matches: 4. The CDR3 nucleotides read TGTGCCAGCTCACCACCGCCTAGCGGGGGGAGAGATACGCAGTATTTT. Its protein product is CASSPPPSGGRDTQYF.

This chain uses TRBV7-2 with TRBJ1-2, with 8 bases that match TRBD1. Germline V gene lookup returns CDR1 SGHTA and CDR2 FQGNSA. V shed 3 bases, J shed 5 bases, and the junction held 8 bases outside the gene matches. The length of the CDR3 is 15 residues. For the CDR3, the DNA is TGTGCCAGCAGCTTTTCGCAGGGGGCGAGATATGGCTACACCTTC. Amino acids: CASSFSQGARYGYTF. The variable domain in full, with the rest retrieved from reference TRBV7-2 and TRBJ1-2, is GAGVSQSPSNKVTEKGKDVELRCDPISGHTALYWYRQSLGQGLEFLIYFQGNSAPDKSGLPSDRFSAERTGGSVSTLTIQRTQQEDSAVYLCASSFSQGARYGYTFGSGTRLTVV.